The 17 T cell receptor beta chains in this list originate from one sample, sequenced in a study of cytomegalovirus exposure and HLA in healthy donors (dated by TCRdb to the late 2010s). Receptors were amplified or captured by the immunoSEQ multiplex PCR assay. For the multiplex PCR, a mixture combining 60 forward primers for TCR Vbeta segments and 13 reverse primers for TCR Jbeta segments was used. Entries here come from immuneACCESS through TCRdb and include only in-frame sequences with V and J called. Some clones fail to appear in such tables; in the studies checked, an unresolved V gene covers under half of the shortfall, and the cause of the remainder is unknown. Within this sample are 100,000 or so clones, with roughly three fifths of them counted one time only. Together, the top ten hold 3.8% of the sample. The sequencing input was PBMCs. The source of these receptors is a man younger than 40 in good health and CMV-seropositive.

The chain links TRBV7-9 to TRBJ2-7, with D uncertain. With 1 base removed from V and 3 bases from J, the gap between germline ends came to 7 bases. CDR3 size: 13 residues. CDR1 and CDR2 (germline): SEHNR, FQNEAQ (reference sequence). The CDR3 coding sequence is TGTGCCAGCAGCTTAGGTCCCATCTACGAGCAGTACTTC. Its translation: CASSLGPIYEQYF. Filled out from reference TRBV7-9 and TRBJ2-7, the complete variable domain reads DTGVSQNPRHKITKRGQNVTFRCDPISEHNRLYWYRQTLGQGPEFLTYFQNEAQLEKSRLLSDRFSAERPKGSFSTLEIQRTEQGDSAMYLCASSLGPIYEQYFGPGTRLTVT.

The CDR3 DNA reads as TGTGCCACCAGCAGAGTGGAGGGCAGGTACGAGCAGTACTTC. It translates to CATSRVEGRYEQYF. This sequence joins TRBV15 and TRBJ2-7; D is perhaps TRBD2 (6 bases). CDR1 and CDR2 from the germline V gene are LNHNV and YYDKDF (reference sequence). Trimming cost V 1 base and J 4 bases, with 11 bases left between them. This CDR3 comprises 14 residues.

V usage is TRBV6-5 and J usage is TRBJ2-7, with 7 bases matching TRBD1. Germline V gene lookup returns CDR1 MNHEY and CDR2 SVGAGI. The CDR3 sequence is 13 residues long. V shed 11 bases and J 2 bases; nucleotides not matched to a gene: 9. The CDR3: CAGQGGQTYEQYF. CDR3 DNA sequence: TGTGCCGGACAAGGGGGCCAAACCTACGAGCAGTACTTC.

This clone was seen more than once but under ten times. This chain joins TRBV6-1 and TRBJ1-5; 7 bases match TRBD1. The CDR3 is 14 amino acids. The junction had 11 bases not matched to a gene; V was cut back by 8 bases and J by 7 bases. Germline V lookup: CDR1 MNHNS, CDR2 SASEGT. CDR3: CASSMGQGDQPQHF. The CDR3 DNA sequence: TGTGCCAGCTCGATGGGGCAGGGGGACCAGCCCCAGCATTTT.

The rearrangement joins TRBV4-1 to TRBJ2-3; 7 bases fit TRBD2. V shed 1 base, J shed 5 bases, and the junction held 3 bases outside the gene matches. This CDR3 has 14 amino acids. CDR1 is MGHRA, CDR2 YSYEKL, per germline. Here the CDR3 DNA reads TGCGCCAGCAGCCAAGGATGGGGGGGAGATACGCAGTATTTT. It specifies CASSQGWGGDTQYF.

The rearrangement uses TRBV15 and TRBJ1-5, with D perhaps TRBD1 (6 bases). Germline V gene data show CDR1 as LNHNV and CDR2 as YYDKDF (reference sequence). The V and J ends lost 0 bases and 0 bases respectively, with 12 bases between them. The CDR3 is 17 amino acids. The CDR3 nucleotides read TGTGCCACCAGCAGAGATGGACAGTCCTTTAGCAATCAGCCCCAGCATTTT. Amino acids: CATSRDGQSFSNQPQHF.

A few counts support this clone. The chain recombines TRBV7-9 with TRBJ2-7, with TRBD2 matching over 8 bases. CDR3 length: 15 residues. V gave up 6 bases and J gave up 2 bases; unmatched junction bases: 9. Germline V gene sequence: CDR1 SEHNR, CDR2 FQNEAQ (reference sequence). CDR3 region: CASSFGGGLTYEQYF. The CDR3 DNA reads TGTGCCAGCAGTTTCGGGGGGGGTTTGACCTACGAGCAGTACTTC.

J is TRBJ2-3 and V is TRBV4-2, with D perhaps matching TRBD2 (6 bases). This CDR3 spans 14 amino acids. The germline V gene encodes CDR1 LGHNA and CDR2 YNFKEQ. Trimming took off 1 base at V and 4 bases at J, with 9 bases between the two ends. The CDR3 DNA reads as TGTGCCAGCAGCCAAGGACTAGTACCAGATACGCAGTATTTT. Translated, it gives CASSQGLVPDTQYF.

Of note for this clone: The sample has other DNA sequences that encode this CDR3 too. The chain joins TRBV5-1 to TRBJ2-3; weak D call: TRBD1 (6 bases). The V gene lost 0 bases and the J gene lost 1 base, with 6 bases spanning the gap. Germline values: CDR1 SGHRS, CDR2 YFSETQ. The CDR3 loop spans 14 amino acids. The CDR3 protein is CASSLEGGTDTQYF. The CDR3 nucleotides are TGCGCCAGCAGCTTGGAGGGGGGCACAGATACGCAGTATTTT.

This chain joins TRBV4-2 and TRBJ2-5; 11 bases line up with TRBD2. CDR1 is LGHNA and CDR2 is YNFKEQ in the germline V gene. J lost 5 bases, V lost 0 bases, and 8 bases had no gene match. The CDR3 has 17 residues. The CDR3 DNA follows: TGTGCCAGCAGCCAAGACGGTAGCGGGGGGGCCAAGGAGACCCAGTACTTC. Translation: CASSQDGSGGAKETQYF.

The genes are TRBV7-3 and TRBJ1-6; TRBD1 matches at 9 bases. Germline V gene sequence: CDR1 SGHTA, CDR2 FQGTGA. V lost 2 bases, J lost 7 bases, and 3 bases stayed unmatched. This CDR3 spans 15 amino acids. The CDR3 is CASSLGDRANSPLHF. CDR3 DNA sequence: TGTGCCAGCAGCTTAGGGGACAGGGCCAATTCACCCCTCCACTTT.

This clone appeared a single time. The CDR3 end shows no conserved phenylalanine or tryptophan, and so a read error is likely. It is unclear where the CDR3 begins or ends on the DNA, so no DNA is shown, and the CDR3 is as TCRdb lists it. The V gene is TRBV7-2, the J gene TRBJ2-7; the table's TRBD1 call for D was not verified on the DNA. CDR1 and CDR2 from the germline V gene are SGHTA and FQGNSA. The CDR3 spans 14 residues, counting both ends. Here the CDR3 reads CASSLDRRVGALGA.

In this sample, this clone turned up a few times. The J gene is TRBJ2-3, the V gene TRBV5-1, with 14 nucleotides matching TRBD2. The junction had 5 bases not matched to a gene; V was cut back by 4 bases and J by 4 bases. Germline values: CDR1 SGHRS, CDR2 YFSETQ. This CDR3 has 16 amino acids. The CDR3 nucleotides read TGCGCCAGCAGCCTACCGGGACTAGCGGGGGCAGATACGCAGTATTTT. It encodes CASSLPGLAGADTQYF.

Turning to this clone: The junction shows a germline mismatch at one end, possibly a read error. The rearrangement uses TRBV2 and TRBJ2-7; D gene ambiguous. CDR3 length equals 11 residues. Germline V gives CDR1 SNHLY, CDR2 FYNNEI. The CDR3 here is CKQNAAYEQYF. The CDR3 DNA reads TGCAAGCAGAATGCGGCCTACGAGCAGTACTTC.

The V gene is TRBV30, the J gene TRBJ1-2; the D gene is possibly TRBD1 (5 bases). In germline, CDR1 is GTSNPN, CDR2 SVGIG (reference sequence). V lost 5 bases and J lost 6, with 16 bases in between. The CDR3 spans 13 residues. In nucleotides, the CDR3 is TGTGCCTGGTCTCCTGGTGGAGGGGATGGCTACACCTTC. This codes for CAWSPGGGDGYTF.

The chain joins TRBV11-3 to TRBJ2-1; 12 bases map to TRBD2. The J segment lost 9 bases and the V segment lost 3 bases, leaving 6 bases of the junction unmatched. This CDR3 has 15 amino acids. From germline, CDR1 is SGHNT and CDR2 YENEEA. The DNA for the CDR3 is TGTGCCAGCAGCTTTTCTAGCGGGGGGGTGGGTGAGCAGTTCTTC. Protein: CASSFSSGGVGEQFF.

This clone was recorded once. The V and J genes are TRBV6-5 and TRBJ2-1; tentative D call: TRBD2 (6 bases). The V and J ends lost 6 bases and 5 bases respectively, with 8 bases between them. Germline values: CDR1 MNHEY, CDR2 SVGAGI. The CDR3 contains 12 residues. CDR3 sequence: CASSRENNEQFF. DNA for the CDR3: TGTGCCAGCAGCCGGGAGAACAATGAGCAGTTCTTC.